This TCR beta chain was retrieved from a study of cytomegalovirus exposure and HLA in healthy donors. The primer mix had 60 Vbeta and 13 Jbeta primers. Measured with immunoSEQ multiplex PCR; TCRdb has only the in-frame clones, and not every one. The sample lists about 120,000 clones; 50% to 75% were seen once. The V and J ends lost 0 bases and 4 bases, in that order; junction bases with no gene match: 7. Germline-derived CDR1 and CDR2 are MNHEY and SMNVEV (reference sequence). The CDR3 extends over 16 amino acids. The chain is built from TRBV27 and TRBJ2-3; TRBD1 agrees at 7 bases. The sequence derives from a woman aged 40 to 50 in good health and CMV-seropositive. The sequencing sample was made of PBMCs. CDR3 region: CASSLSTGRFSDTQYF. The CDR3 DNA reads TGTGCCAGCAGTTTATCGACAGGGCGTTTTTCAGATACGCAGTATTTT.